Sequencing of this T cell receptor (beta chain) was carried out in a study of T-cell reconstitution after alpha-beta-depleted transplantation in children. V lost 4 bases, J lost 2 bases, and 11 bases lay in between. The CDR3 totals 14 residues. Per germline, CDR1 SNHLY and CDR2 FYNNEI. This clonotype has just a few counts. Antigen: not known. Findings of the study overall: After transplant, at about two months, alpha-beta T cells were reportedly derived from several hundred expanded graft clones. Fresh T-cell production supplied most of the T-cell counts and diversity seen one year after transplant.

Preparation of the TCRbeta library involved a method that used unique molecular identifiers. TCRdb recomputed calls from the PCR reads with MiXCR, one row per CDR3 protein. Of 800,000 to 1,000,000 distinct CDR3 sequences listed, 25% to 35% are singletons. The sequence was collected from a boy younger than two who had a stem cell transplant for SCID, so the T cells may come from the graft donor. V is TRBV2 and J is TRBJ1-1; perhaps TRBD1 as D (6 bases). Sequencing was performed on PBMCs, mostly from graft donor cells, taken 360 days after TCRalphabeta/CD19-depleted stem cell transplant. CDR3 loop: CASSVARGNTEAFF. In DNA, the CDR3 is TGTGCCAGCAGTGTCGCCAGGGGAAACACTGAAGCTTTCTTT.